These T cell receptor beta chains were read from a single sample in a study of technical replicates of blood from a few donors. Produced via immunoSEQ multiplex PCR; TCRdb's table is partial and in-frame only. The table records under 65,000 clones, 65% to 90% of them present only once. Sequences were obtained from PBMCs. All receptors come from a human donor in good health. Some clones in this sample may be carry-over from other donors' samples. CDR3s include the opening cysteine and the closing phenylalanine or tryptophan. A row's size may be missing; if present it is once, few, many or a size class.

V,J,size,CDR3
TRBV12-5,TRBJ2-7,NA,CASGLKVLGTGPSYEQYF
TRBV7-8,TRBJ2-7,once,CASSLSSYEQYF
TRBV4-1,TRBJ1-6,NA,CASSQRDRGGSPLHF
TRBV27,TRBJ2-1,once,CASRPNPGVCEQFF
TRBV2,TRBJ2-7,NA,CASRRQGAPTYEQYF
TRBV6-4,TRBJ1-4,NA,CASSEGTDEGEKLFF
TRBV5-6,TRBJ2-7,NA,CASSLGHLGQGWYEQYF
TRBV7-9,TRBJ1-2,few,CASSVSANYGYTF
TRBV7-2,TRBJ2-7,NA,CASSLVGGGASGEQYF
TRBV6-5,TRBJ2-2,NA,CASSSGDPGELFF
TRBV2,TRBJ1-2,NA,CASSEGGSNYGYTF
TRBV6-6,TRBJ2-1,NA,CATRGAGGKGEQFF
TRBV7-9,TRBJ2-2,NA,CASKAGQNTGELFF
TRBV11-2,TRBJ2-1,NA,CASSLLGQNNEQFF
TRBV7-9,TRBJ2-5,NA,CASSPVGGAQTQYF
TRBV4-1,TRBJ1-5,few,CASSQQGQGNQPQHF
TRBV5-1,TRBJ2-1,NA,CASTDGRARNEQFF